The clone carrying this T cell receptor beta chain was seen more than once but under ten times. TCRdb's table, derived via immunoSEQ multiplex PCR, lists solely in-frame clones and lacks some. The data contain 20,000 to 25,000 clones, roughly 85% of them singletons. This specimen comes from a study of control samples from healthy donors and cancer patients. Trimming cost V 0 bases and J 2 bases, with 4 bases left between them. Looked up from germline, CDR1 is SGHAT and CDR2 is FQNNGV. The CDR3 runs 13 residues. The sequence derives from a man in his sixties with head and neck cancer. Sequencing was performed on PBMCs. The gene calls are TRBV11-2 and TRBJ1-1, with D hard to call. The CDR3 sequence: CASSLDPNTEAFF. The CDR3 nucleotides are TGTGCCAGCAGCTTAGACCCTAACACTGAAGCTTTCTTT.